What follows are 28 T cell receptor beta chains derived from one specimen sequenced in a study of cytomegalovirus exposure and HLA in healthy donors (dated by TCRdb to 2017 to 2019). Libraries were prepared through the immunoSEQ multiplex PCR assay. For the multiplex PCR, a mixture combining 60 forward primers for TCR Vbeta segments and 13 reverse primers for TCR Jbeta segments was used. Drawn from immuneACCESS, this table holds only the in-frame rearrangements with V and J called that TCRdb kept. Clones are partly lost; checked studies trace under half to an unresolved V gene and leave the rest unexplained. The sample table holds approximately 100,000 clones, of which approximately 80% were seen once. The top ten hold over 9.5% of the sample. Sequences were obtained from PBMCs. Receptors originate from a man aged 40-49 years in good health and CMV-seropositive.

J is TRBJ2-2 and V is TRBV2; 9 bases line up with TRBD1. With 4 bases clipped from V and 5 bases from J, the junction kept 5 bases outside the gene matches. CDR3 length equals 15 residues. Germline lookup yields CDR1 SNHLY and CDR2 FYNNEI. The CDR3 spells CASSGTGAGTGELFF. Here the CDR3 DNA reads TGTGCCAGCAGTGGGACAGGGGCTGGGACCGGGGAGCTGTTTTTT.

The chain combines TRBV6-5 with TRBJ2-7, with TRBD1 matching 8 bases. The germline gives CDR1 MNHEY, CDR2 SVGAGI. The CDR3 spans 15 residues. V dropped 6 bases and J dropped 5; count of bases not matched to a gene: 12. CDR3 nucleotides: TGTGCCAGCAGCCCGGACAGGGCCTTGAGGAACGAGCAGTACTTC. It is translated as CASSPDRALRNEQYF.

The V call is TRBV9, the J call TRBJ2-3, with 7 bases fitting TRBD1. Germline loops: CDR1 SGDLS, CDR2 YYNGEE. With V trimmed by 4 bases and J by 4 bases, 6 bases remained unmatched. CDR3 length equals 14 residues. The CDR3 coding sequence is TGTGCCAGCAGCAGGGGGCGCGATGCAGATACGCAGTATTTT. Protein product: CASSRGRDADTQYF.

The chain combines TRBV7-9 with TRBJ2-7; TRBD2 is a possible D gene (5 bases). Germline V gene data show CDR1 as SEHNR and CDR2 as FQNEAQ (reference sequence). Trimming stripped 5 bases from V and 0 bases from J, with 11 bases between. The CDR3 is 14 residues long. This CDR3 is CASSPQGLSYEQYF. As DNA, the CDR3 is TGTGCCAGCAGCCCCCAAGGACTCTCCTACGAGCAGTACTTC. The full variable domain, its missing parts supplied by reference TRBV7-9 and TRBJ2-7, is DTGVSQNPRHKITKRGQNVTFRCDPISEHNRLYWYRQTLGQGPEFLTYFQNEAQLEKSRLLSDRFSAERPKGSFSTLEIQRTEQGDSAMYLCASSPQGLSYEQYFGPGTRLTVT.

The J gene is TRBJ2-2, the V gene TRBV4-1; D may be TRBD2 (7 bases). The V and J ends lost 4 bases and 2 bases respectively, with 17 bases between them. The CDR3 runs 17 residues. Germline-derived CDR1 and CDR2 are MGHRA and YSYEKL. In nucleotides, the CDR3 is TGCGCCAGCAGCCGGGAGGGTACGGGGGCCAACACCGGGGAGCTGTTTTTT. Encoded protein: CASSREGTGANTGELFF.

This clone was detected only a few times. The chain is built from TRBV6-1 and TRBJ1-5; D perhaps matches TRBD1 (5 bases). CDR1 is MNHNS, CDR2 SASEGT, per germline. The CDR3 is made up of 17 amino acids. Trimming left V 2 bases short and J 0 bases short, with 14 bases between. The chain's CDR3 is CASSERAGGLSNQPQHF. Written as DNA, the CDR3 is TGTGCCAGCAGTGAAAGGGCGGGGGGTCTTAGCAATCAGCCCCAGCATTTT.

The CDR3 sequence is CASSSNRDTEAFF. CDR3 nucleotide sequence: TGTGCCAGCAGTTCAAACAGGGACACTGAAGCTTTCTTT. The chain employs TRBV6-5 and TRBJ1-1, with D tentatively TRBD1 (6 bases). This CDR3 region has 13 residues. Trimming left V 4 bases short and J 3 bases short, with 9 bases between. CDR1 is MNHEY, CDR2 SVGAGI, per germline.

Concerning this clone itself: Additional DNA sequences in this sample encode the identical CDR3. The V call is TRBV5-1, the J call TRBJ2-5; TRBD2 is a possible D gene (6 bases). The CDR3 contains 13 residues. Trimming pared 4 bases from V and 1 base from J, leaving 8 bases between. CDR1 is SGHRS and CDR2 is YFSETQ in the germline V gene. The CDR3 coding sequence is TGCGCCAGCAGCAGGGGACTCCAAGAGACCCAGTACTTC. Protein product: CASSRGLQETQYF.

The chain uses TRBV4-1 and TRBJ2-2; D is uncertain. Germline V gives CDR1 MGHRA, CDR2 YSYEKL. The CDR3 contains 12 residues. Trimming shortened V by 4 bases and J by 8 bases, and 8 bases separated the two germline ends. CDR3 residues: CASSLPEGELFF. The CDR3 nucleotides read TGCGCCAGCAGCCTCCCGGAGGGGGAGCTGTTTTTT.

CDR3 DNA: TGTGCCAGCAGCGCAATGACAGGGGTTAGCACAGATACGCAGTATTTT. Protein: CASSAMTGVSTDTQYF. The rearrangement joins TRBV7-9 to TRBJ2-3, with TRBD1 identical over 8 bases. Germline-derived CDR1 and CDR2 are SEHNR and FQNEAQ (reference sequence). The CDR3 loop spans 16 amino acids. With 5 bases clipped from V and 0 bases from J, the junction kept 7 bases outside the gene matches.

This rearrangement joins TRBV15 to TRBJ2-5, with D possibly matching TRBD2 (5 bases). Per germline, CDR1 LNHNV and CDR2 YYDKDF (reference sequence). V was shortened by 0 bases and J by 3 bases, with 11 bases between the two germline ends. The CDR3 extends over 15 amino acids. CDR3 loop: CATSRDGLAEETQYF. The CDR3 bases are TGTGCCACCAGCAGAGATGGTCTAGCAGAAGAGACCCAGTACTTC. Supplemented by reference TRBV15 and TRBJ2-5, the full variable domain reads DAMVIQNPRYQVTQFGKPVTLSCSQTLNHNVMYWYQQKSSQAPKLLFHYYDKDFNNEADTPDNFQSRRPNTSFCFLDIRSPGLGDTAMYLCATSRDGLAEETQYFGPGTRLLVL.

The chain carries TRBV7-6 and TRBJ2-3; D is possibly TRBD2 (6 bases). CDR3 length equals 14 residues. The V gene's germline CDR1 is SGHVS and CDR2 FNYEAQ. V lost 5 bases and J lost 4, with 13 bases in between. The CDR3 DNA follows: TGTGCCAGCAGCCACCGGGGACTGTCAGATACGCAGTATTTT. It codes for CASSHRGLSDTQYF.

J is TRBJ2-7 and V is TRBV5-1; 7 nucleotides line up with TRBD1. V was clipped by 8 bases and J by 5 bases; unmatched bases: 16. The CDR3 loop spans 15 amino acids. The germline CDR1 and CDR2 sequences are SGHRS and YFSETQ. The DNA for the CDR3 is TGCGCCAGTCGTACAGGGGATGTTACTGCTAACGAGCAGTACTTC. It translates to CASRTGDVTANEQYF.

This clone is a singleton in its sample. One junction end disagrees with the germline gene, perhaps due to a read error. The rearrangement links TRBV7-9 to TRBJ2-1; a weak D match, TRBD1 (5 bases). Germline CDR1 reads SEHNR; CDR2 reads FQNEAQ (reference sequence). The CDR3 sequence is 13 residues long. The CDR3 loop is CSSSLARAGEQFF. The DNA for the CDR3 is TGTTCCAGCAGCTTAGCCAGGGCTGGGGAGCAGTTCTTC.

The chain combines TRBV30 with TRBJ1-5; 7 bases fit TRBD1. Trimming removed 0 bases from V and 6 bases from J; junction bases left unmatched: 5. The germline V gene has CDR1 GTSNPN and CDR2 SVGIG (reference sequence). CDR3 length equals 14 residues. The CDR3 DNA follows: TGTGCCTGGAGTGTAGGAGGGGGCGTTCAGCCCCAGCATTTT. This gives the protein CAWSVGGGVQPQHF.

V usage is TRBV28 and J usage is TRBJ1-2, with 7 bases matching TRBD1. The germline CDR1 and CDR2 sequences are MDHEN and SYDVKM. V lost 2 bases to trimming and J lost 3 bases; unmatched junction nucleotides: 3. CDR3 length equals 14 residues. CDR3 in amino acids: CASSLLGTDYGYTF. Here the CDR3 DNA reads TGTGCCAGCAGTTTACTCGGGACAGACTATGGCTACACCTTC.

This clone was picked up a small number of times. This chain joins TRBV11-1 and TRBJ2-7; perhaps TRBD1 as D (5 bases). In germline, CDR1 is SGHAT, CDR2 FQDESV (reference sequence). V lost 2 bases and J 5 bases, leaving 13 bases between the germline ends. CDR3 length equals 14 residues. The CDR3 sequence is CASSLKPRANEQYF. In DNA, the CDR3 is TGTGCCAGCAGCTTAAAGCCCAGGGCAAACGAGCAGTACTTC.

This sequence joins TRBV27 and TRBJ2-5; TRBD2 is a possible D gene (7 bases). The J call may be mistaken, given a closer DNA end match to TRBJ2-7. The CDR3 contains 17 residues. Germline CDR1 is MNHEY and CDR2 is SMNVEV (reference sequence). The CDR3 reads CASSLSPPGGGIYEQYF. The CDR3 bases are TGTGCCAGCAGTTTATCCCCCCCTGGGGGGGGCATTTACGAGCAGTACTTC.

The CDR3 region has the DNA TGTGCCAGCAGCCCCGAAACAGGGGGGACTGAAGCTTTCTTT. It specifies CASSPETGGTEAFF. The rearrangement uses TRBV9 and TRBJ1-1; 8 bases are a match to TRBD1. The CDR3 extends over 14 amino acids. Germline lookup yields CDR1 SGDLS and CDR2 YYNGEE. V lost 4 bases, J lost 5 bases, and 7 bases stayed unmatched. Looking up the rest from reference TRBV9 and TRBJ1-1 gives the full variable domain: DSGVTQTPKHLITATGQRVTLRCSPRSGDLSVYWYQQSLDQGLQFLIQYYNGEERAKGNILERFSAQQFPDLHSELNLSSLELGDSALYFCASSPETGGTEAFFGQGTRLTVV.

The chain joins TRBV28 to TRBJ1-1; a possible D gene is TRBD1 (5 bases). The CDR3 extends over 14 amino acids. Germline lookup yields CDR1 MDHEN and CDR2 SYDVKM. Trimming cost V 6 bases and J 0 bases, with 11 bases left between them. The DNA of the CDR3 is TGTGCCAGCAGGACACAGGCGATGAACACTGAAGCTTTCTTT. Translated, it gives CASRTQAMNTEAFF.

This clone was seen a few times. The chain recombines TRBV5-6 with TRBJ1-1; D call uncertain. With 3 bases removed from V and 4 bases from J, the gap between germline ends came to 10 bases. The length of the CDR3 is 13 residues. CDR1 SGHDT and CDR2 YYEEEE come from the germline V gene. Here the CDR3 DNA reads TGTGCCAGCAGCTCCCCTGTAGCCACTGAAGCTTTCTTT. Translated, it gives CASSSPVATEAFF.

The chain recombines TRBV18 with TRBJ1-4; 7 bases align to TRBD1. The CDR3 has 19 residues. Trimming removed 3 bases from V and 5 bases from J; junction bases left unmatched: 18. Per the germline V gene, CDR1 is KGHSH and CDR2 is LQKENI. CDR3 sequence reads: CASSPTGVGAGLLNEKLFF. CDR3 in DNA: TGTGCCAGCTCACCTACAGGGGTCGGGGCTGGGCTCCTCAATGAAAAACTGTTTTTT.

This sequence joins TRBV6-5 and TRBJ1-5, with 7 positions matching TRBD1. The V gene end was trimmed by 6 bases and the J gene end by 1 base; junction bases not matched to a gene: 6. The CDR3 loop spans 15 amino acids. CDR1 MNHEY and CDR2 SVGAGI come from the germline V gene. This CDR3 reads CASSKRQGSNQPQHF. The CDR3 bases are TGTGCCAGCAGCAAGCGACAGGGAAGCAATCAGCCCCAGCATTTT.

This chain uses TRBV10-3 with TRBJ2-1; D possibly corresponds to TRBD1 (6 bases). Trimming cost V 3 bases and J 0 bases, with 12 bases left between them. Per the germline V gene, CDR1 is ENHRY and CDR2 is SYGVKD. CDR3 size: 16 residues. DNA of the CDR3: TGTGCCATCAGTGATCAGGGGAGAAGCTCCTACAATGAGCAGTTCTTC. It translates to CAISDQGRSSYNEQFF.

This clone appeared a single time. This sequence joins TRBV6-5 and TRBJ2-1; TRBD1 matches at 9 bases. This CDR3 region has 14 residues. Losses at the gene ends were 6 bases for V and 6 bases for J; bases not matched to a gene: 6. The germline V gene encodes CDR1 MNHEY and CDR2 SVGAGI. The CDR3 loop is CASRGTGTSNEQFF. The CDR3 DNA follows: TGTGCCAGCAGAGGGACAGGGACCTCCAATGAGCAGTTCTTC.

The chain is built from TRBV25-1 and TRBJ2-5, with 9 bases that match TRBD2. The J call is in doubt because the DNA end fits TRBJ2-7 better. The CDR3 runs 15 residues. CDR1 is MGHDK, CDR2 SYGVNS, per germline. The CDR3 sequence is CASSVTGTSSYEQYF. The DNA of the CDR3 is TGTGCCAGCAGTGTAACCGGGACTAGCAGCTACGAGCAGTACTTC.

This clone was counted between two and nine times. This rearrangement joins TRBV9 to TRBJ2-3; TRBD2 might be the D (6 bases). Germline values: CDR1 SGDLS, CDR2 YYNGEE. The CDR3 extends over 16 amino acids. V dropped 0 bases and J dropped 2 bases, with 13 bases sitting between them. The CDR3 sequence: CASSVAWEVPTDTQYF. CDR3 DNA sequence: TGTGCCAGCAGCGTAGCATGGGAGGTACCCACAGATACGCAGTATTTT.

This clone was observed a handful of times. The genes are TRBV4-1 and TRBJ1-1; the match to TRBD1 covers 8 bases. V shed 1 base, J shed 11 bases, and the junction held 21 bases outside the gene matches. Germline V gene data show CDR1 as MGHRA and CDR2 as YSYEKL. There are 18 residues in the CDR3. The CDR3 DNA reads TGCGCCAGCAGCCAAGGGCGACAGGGGCCGCTCTACGCCCGGGACGCTTTCTTT. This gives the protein CASSQGRQGPLYARDAFF.